Listed here are 5 T cell receptor beta chains from one sample, sequenced in a study of neoadjuvant anti-PD-1 for oral cavity cancer. Time point: after neoadjuvant nivolumab, at surgical resection. TCRdb keeps only in-frame clones here, not all; method: immunoSEQ multiplex PCR. Among about 68,000 clones listed, roughly 81% were seen once. Here the sequenced sample was PBMCs, taken after nivolumab (anti-PD-1) treatment. Every receptor here comes from a person aged 35-80 years with oral cavity squamous cell carcinoma.

Remarks on this clone: Mismatch with germline at one junction end may stem from a read error. This rearrangement joins TRBV28 to TRBJ2-7, with TRBD2 matching over 11 bases. The CDR3 covers 13 residues. The germline CDR1 and CDR2 sequences are MDHEN and SYDVKM. This CDR3 is CASSDPLAGGFLF. The CDR3 coding sequence is TGTGCCAGCAGCGATCCCCTAGCGGGAGGCTTCCTCTTC.

This chain uses TRBV30 with TRBJ2-7; TRBD1 matches at 7 bases. The ends lost 1 base at V and 0 bases at J; junction bases unmatched: 6. CDR1 is GTSNPN, CDR2 SVGIG, per germline (reference sequence). The CDR3 runs to 15 residues. As DNA, the CDR3 is TGTGCCTGGAGTGCCGGGACAGCCAGCTCCTACGAGCAGTACTTC. It is translated as CAWSAGTASSYEQYF.

The chain employs TRBV9 and TRBJ2-7, with D possibly being TRBD1 (6 bases). Per the germline V gene, CDR1 is SGDLS and CDR2 is YYNGEE. The CDR3 contains 17 residues. The V and J ends lost 0 bases and 0 bases respectively, with 16 bases between them. Here the CDR3 reads CASSVDQGSGSSYEQYF. The CDR3 DNA is TGTGCCAGCAGCGTAGATCAGGGGTCAGGTAGCTCCTACGAGCAGTACTTC.

The chain uses TRBV28 and TRBJ1-2, with D possibly being TRBD1 (5 bases). Germline V gives CDR1 MDHEN, CDR2 SYDVKM. The CDR3 covers 12 residues. With 2 bases removed from V and 5 bases from J, the gap between germline ends came to 6 bases. The CDR3 coding sequence is TGTGCCAGCAGTTTAGGGGGTTATGGCTACACCTTC. Amino acids: CASSLGGYGYTF.

As DNA, the CDR3 is TGTGCCTGGAGCCCAGGCGGCGGGAGGGGAGATACGCAGTATTTT. This sequence encodes CAWSPGGGRGDTQYF. V usage is TRBV30 and J usage is TRBJ2-3; TRBD2 matches 9 bases. The CDR3 sequence is 15 residues long. Germline V CDR1 and CDR2: GTSNPN, SVGIG (reference sequence). V lost 3 bases, J lost 5 bases, and 9 bases stayed unmatched.